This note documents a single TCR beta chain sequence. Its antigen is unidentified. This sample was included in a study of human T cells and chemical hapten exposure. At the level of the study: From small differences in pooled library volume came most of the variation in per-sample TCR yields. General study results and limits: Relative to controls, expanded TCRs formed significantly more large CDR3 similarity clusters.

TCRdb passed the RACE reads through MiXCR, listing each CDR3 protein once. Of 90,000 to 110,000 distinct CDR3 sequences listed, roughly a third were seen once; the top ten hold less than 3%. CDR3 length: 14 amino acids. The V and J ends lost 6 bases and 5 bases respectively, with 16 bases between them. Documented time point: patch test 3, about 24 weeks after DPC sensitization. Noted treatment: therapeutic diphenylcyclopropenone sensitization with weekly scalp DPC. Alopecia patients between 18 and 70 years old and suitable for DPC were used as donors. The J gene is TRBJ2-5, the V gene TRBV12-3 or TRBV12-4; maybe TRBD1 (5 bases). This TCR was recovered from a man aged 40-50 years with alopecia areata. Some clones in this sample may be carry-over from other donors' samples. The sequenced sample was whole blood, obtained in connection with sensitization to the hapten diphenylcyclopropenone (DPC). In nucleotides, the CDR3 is TGTGCCAGCAGATTGTCCGCAGGGTCCGAGACCCAGTACTTC. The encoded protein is CASRLSAGSETQYF.